This T cell receptor beta chain was found in a study of shared clonotypes between healthy human individuals. V dropped 4 bases and J dropped 1 base, with 14 bases sitting between them. CDR1 SGHRS and CDR2 YFSETQ come from the germline V gene. This CDR3 is built from 15 residues. The protocol was immunoSEQ multiplex PCR, while the TCRdb copy is restricted to in-frame clones and leaves out a portion. The table lists 2,500,000 or so clones, roughly 90% of them singletons. In this sample, this clone turned up a few times. Its matching antigen is unknown. Findings and limits, study-wide: Researchers found naive subsets generally carried larger estimated richness than memory subsets. Rarefaction analysis demonstrated incomplete sorted-subset sequencing notwithstanding large depth.

The J gene is TRBJ1-2, the V gene TRBV5-1; no clear D. This clonotype was sampled from a man aged 18 to 29 in good health. Some clones in this sample may be carry-over from other donors' samples. Specimen: naive CD4+ T cells from PBMCs. Stated subset: CD45RA+ positively selected. CDR3 DNA sequence: TGCGCCAGCAGCGGCCGATTTGAGGATAACTATGGCTACACCTTC. It encodes CASSGRFEDNYGYTF.